This record covers a single T cell receptor beta chain. Libraries were prepared by immunoSEQ multiplex PCR; TCRdb keeps only in-frame clonotypes and omits some of them. The data contain about 1.9 million clones, just over 90% of them singletons. This specimen comes from a study of shared clonotypes between healthy human individuals. Overall study: CD8 memory received one plate per donor, CD8 naive two, CD4 memory three and CD4 naive three.

Positively selected for CCR7, the CD45RO-negative cells used as naive CD8 cells excluded terminally differentiated effector memory CD45RA+ cells. Those who donated, Caucasian adults without exception, all lived in Nashville, Tennessee. The J segment lost 0 bases and the V segment lost 9 bases, leaving 7 bases of the junction unmatched. CDR1 SGHDN and CDR2 FVKESK come from the germline V gene. This CDR3 region has 15 residues. The rearrangement joins TRBV14 to TRBJ2-1, with 8 positions matching TRBD2. The receptor comes from a man younger than 30 in good health. Some clones in this sample may be carry-over from other donors' samples. Sequencing was carried out using naive CD8+ T cells from PBMCs. CDR3 in amino acids: CASNREGDSYNEQFF. The CDR3 DNA reads TGTGCCAGTAATCGGGAGGGCGACTCCTACAATGAGCAGTTCTTC.